A selection of T cell receptor beta chains follows, all from one sample in a study of shared clonotypes between healthy human individuals. The method was immunoSEQ multiplex PCR; TCRdb's version includes in-frame clones alone and lacks a portion of them. The sample has about 2,200,000 clones; 85% to 95% are singletons. The sequencing input was naive CD8+ T cells from PBMCs. The receptor set was obtained from a man aged 18 to 30 in good health. Some clones in this sample may be carry-over from other donors' samples. Each CDR3 is given with its conserved first and last residue.

v_call	j_call	cdr3_aa
TRBV5-4	TRBJ2-1	CASSFRGASYNEQFF
TRBV19	TRBJ1-1	CASSITAYTEAFF
TRBV7-8	TRBJ2-2	CASSLRRLAGNTGELFF
TRBV19	TRBJ2-2	CASSIRPLSGSSGELFF
TRBV9	TRBJ1-2	CASSIQGNYGYTF
TRBV7-9	TRBJ2-7	CASSAPLPTERQAYEQYF
TRBV28	TRBJ2-2	CATRPPNTGELFF
TRBV7-9	TRBJ2-5	CASSLNTPRATQYF
TRBV28	TRBJ2-5	CASSLGETQYF
TRBV21-1	TRBJ2-1	CASSKSPLTGDNEQFF
TRBV6-5	TRBJ2-5	CASRPGQEETQYF
TRBV25-1	TRBJ2-7	CASSETLAGEMDEQYF
TRBV28	TRBJ2-7	CASSHQQGYEQYF
TRBV29-1	TRBJ2-7	CSVFDSTYEQYF
TRBV5-8	TRBJ1-1	CASSLAEGAIGTEAFF
TRBV28	TRBJ1-2	CASSLQGANYGYTF
TRBV7-2	TRBJ2-7	CASSRPSGYEQYF
TRBV6-6	NA	CASSYSTDEQYF
TRBV27	TRBJ2-7	CASSFLQGAFYEQYF
TRBV27	TRBJ2-6	CASSLSRPGANVLTF
TRBV27	TRBJ1-4	CASSPLWTGEKLFF
TRBV29-1	TRBJ2-5	CSHIFRVGETQYF
TRBV9	TRBJ2-1	CASSSPGTSVYNEQFF
TRBV19	TRBJ2-7	CASSISSGGYSYEQYF
TRBV28	TRBJ2-2	CASSFALTGELFF
TRBV28	TRBJ2-4	CASSLSGRGKNIQYF
TRBV9	TRBJ1-1	CASSGQGLQGTEAFF
TRBV6-5	TRBJ2-7	CASSKITSYEQYF
TRBV7-8	TRBJ2-4	CASSLVTEGTKNIQYF
TRBV5-1	TRBJ2-7	CASSLDQGQAYEQYF
TRBV5-6	TRBJ2-7	CASNFRDFLYEQYF
TRBV27	TRBJ1-4	CASSLIGNGKLFF
TRBV27	TRBJ1-1	CASSWGGNTEAFF
TRBV2	TRBJ2-7	CASSESLTDRTYEQYF
TRBV6-1	TRBJ1-1	CASSGQGMSVGTEAFF